This TCR beta chain was found in a study of blood T cell repertoires in COVID-19. Original methodology: For nucleated cells, counts were estimated from reference gene primer amplification. Some clones are missing from TCRdb's copy, which holds only in-frame ones; the method was immunoSEQ multiplex PCR. Clone size and V and J calls were adopted from that table, with D and trimming inferred from the DNA. The sample contains about 250,000 clones, 70% to 90% of which appear only once. The sample was peripheral blood. This clonotype was sampled from a man younger than 30 with active or convalescent COVID-19.

This chain's CDR3 is CASSAGNTALNQPQHF. The DNA for the CDR3 is TGTGCCAGCAGTGCCGGAAATACAGCCCTCAATCAGCCCCAGCATTTT. The rearrangement joins TRBV6-4 to TRBJ1-5, with unresolved D. The CDR3 length is 16 residues. V lost 4 bases to trimming and J lost 3 bases, with 16 bases between them. Germline CDR1 and CDR2: MRHNA and SNTAGT.